The entry below gives a single T cell receptor (beta chain) sequence along with its context. The repertoire was sequenced with immunoSEQ multiplex PCR; TCRdb's copy has only in-frame clones and lacks some. The sample holds under 300,000 clones, around 83% seen once. This record belongs to a study of blood T cell repertoires in COVID-19. In germline, CDR1 is MNHNY, CDR2 SVGAGI (reference sequence). The length of the CDR3 is 14 residues. The V gene lost 7 bases and the J gene lost 7 bases, with 14 bases spanning the gap. V gene TRBV6-6 combines with J gene TRBJ1-6; TRBD1 is a possible D gene (6 bases). This receptor was identified in a woman aged 55-69 years with active or convalescent COVID-19. Material: peripheral blood. The chain's CDR3 is CASIGEGGNSPLHF. The CDR3 nucleotides read TGTGCCAGCATAGGGGAGGGGGGAAATTCACCCCTCCACTTT.